This passage covers 9 T cell receptor beta chains from one sample sequenced in a study of T-cell memory formation after mild COVID-19. MiXCR, run by TCRdb on the 5' RACE reads, gives a single entry per CDR3 protein. There are 450,000 to 700,000 distinct CDR3 sequences in the sample; more than 15% occur only once, and about 11% lies in the top ten. Material: PBMCs or a T cell subset sorted from them (not recorded which). The receptors were gathered from an adult woman who had mild COVID-19 (a few samples of this study predate the infection). Cell type and time point are not known.

This clonotype was detected a few times. The V gene is TRBV12-3 or TRBV12-4, the J gene TRBJ1-5; 12 positions agree with TRBD1. The V segment lost 3 bases and the J segment 0 bases; nucleotides outside the gene matches: 6. This CDR3 spans 18 amino acids. The CDR3 region has the DNA TGTGCCAGCAGTTTCAGGGGACAGGGGGCAAATAGCAATCAGCCCCAGCATTTT. It translates to CASSFRGQGANSNQPQHF.

This clonotype was seen a few times. V gene TRBV9 combines with J gene TRBJ1-2; no firm D call. Germline assignment: CDR1 SGDLS and CDR2 YYNGEE. CDR3 length: 13 amino acids. V lost 2 bases to trimming and J lost 6 bases, with 11 bases between them. Written as DNA, the CDR3 is TGTGCCAGCAGCGTTTCCGGGTTCAATGGCTACACCTTC. As protein: CASSVSGFNGYTF. Full variable domain (rest looked up from reference TRBV9 and TRBJ1-2): DSGVTQTPKHLITATGQRVTLRCSPRSGDLSVYWYQQSLDQGLQFLIQYYNGEERAKGNILERFSAQQFPDLHSELNLSSLELGDSALYFCASSVSGFNGYTFGSGTRLTVV.

This chain uses TRBV5-1 with TRBJ2-3; 10 bases fit TRBD2. V lost 4 bases, J lost 1 base, and 15 bases stayed unmatched. The CDR3 is 19 residues long. Germline V gene data show CDR1 as SGHRS and CDR2 as YFSETQ. This chain's CDR3 is CASSRGWLAGDAGTDTQYF. The CDR3 region has the DNA TGCGCCAGCAGCCGCGGGTGGCTAGCGGGAGACGCTGGCACAGATACGCAGTATTTT.

The J gene is TRBJ1-6, the V gene TRBV5-5; 7 bases are a match to TRBD1. The CDR3 covers 14 residues. V shed 1 base, J shed 7 bases, and the junction held 2 bases outside the gene matches. CDR1 is SGHKS and CDR2 is YYEKEE in the germline V gene (reference sequence). CDR3 sequence: CASSLTGVNSPLHF. The CDR3 DNA reads TGTGCCAGCAGCTTGACAGGGGTGAATTCACCCCTCCACTTT.

The V and J genes are TRBV5-1 and TRBJ2-3, with D perhaps matching TRBD1 (5 bases). Trimming shortened V by 0 bases and J by 5 bases, and 10 bases separated the two germline ends. The CDR3 is made up of 14 amino acids. CDR1 and CDR2 (germline): SGHRS, YFSETQ. This chain's CDR3 is CASSLAGMVDTQYF. The CDR3 DNA reads as TGCGCCAGCAGCTTGGCAGGGATGGTAGATACGCAGTATTTT.

The chain is built from TRBV5-1 and TRBJ2-3; weak D call: TRBD2 (5 bases). CDR1 SGHRS and CDR2 YFSETQ come from the germline V gene. V was trimmed by 1 base and J by 6 bases, leaving 12 bases between them. CDR3 size: 14 residues. CDR3 nucleotide sequence: TGCGCCAGCAGCTTGACTAGGAGCCGGGATACGCAGTATTTT. It encodes CASSLTRSRDTQYF.

The rearrangement links TRBV14 to TRBJ1-2, with unresolved D. Germline V gives CDR1 SGHDN, CDR2 FVKESK. V was cut by 5 bases and J by 4 bases, with 17 bases left in between. The CDR3 spans 15 residues. The CDR3 is CASSSGATPFYGYTF. CDR3 sequence (DNA): TGTGCCAGCAGCTCAGGTGCAACTCCCTTCTATGGCTACACCTTC. Drawing the rest from reference TRBV14 and TRBJ1-2, the complete variable domain is EAGVTQFPSHSVIEKGQTVTLRCDPISGHDNLYWYRRVMGKEIKFLLHFVKESKQDESGMPNNRFLAERTGGTYSTLKVQPAELEDSGVYFCASSSGATPFYGYTFGSGTRLTVV.

This chain uses TRBV27 with TRBJ2-5; 7 bases are shared with TRBD1. V was clipped by 6 bases and J by 3 bases; unmatched bases: 10. Germline V gives CDR1 MNHEY, CDR2 SMNVEV (reference sequence). This CDR3 has 15 residues. This CDR3 reads CASSRGGQAKETQYF. The CDR3 DNA is TGTGCCAGCAGCAGAGGGGGCCAAGCTAAAGAGACCCAGTACTTC.

This clonotype was detected only a few times. A much larger clone differs by one base, so this may be a read error. V usage is TRBV7-8 and J usage is TRBJ2-7; no clear D. The V and J ends lost 1 base and 6 bases respectively, with 4 bases between them. The CDR3 totals 11 residues. CDR1 is SGHVS, CDR2 FQNEAQ, per germline. The CDR3 spells CASSLGAEQYF. CDR3 nucleotides: TGTGCCAGCAGCTTAGGGGCCGAGCAGTACTTC. The whole variable domain, filled in from reference TRBV7-8 and TRBJ2-7, reads GAGVSQSPRYKVAKRGQDVALRCDPISGHVSLFWYQQALGQGPEFLTYFQNEAQLDKSGLPSDRFFAERPEGSVSTLKIQRTQQEDSAVYLCASSLGAEQYFGPGTRLTVT.